Sequencing of this T cell receptor beta chain was carried out in a study of shared clonotypes between healthy human individuals. About the study: Each donor's CD4 naive and CD4 memory cells filled three plates apiece, CD8 naive two, and CD8 memory one. Study-level points and caveats: The study generally estimated greater richness for naive than memory subsets.

Comments on this clone: What it binds is unknown.

The method was immunoSEQ multiplex PCR; TCRdb's version includes in-frame clones alone and lacks a portion of them. The data contain over a million clones, around three quarters of them singletons. The germline V gene has CDR1 SGHDN and CDR2 FVKESK. CDR3 length equals 16 residues. V was trimmed by 5 bases and J by 4 bases, leaving 18 bases between them. Donors were healthy HIV-negative adults without recently reported acute infections or vaccinations. CD4+ cells underwent separation, giving CD45RA+ naive and CD45RA-negative memory subsets. The receptor was derived from a man between 18 and 35 years old in good health. Some clones in this sample may be carry-over from other donors' samples. Input material: memory CD4+ T cells from PBMCs. The subset denotes: CD45RA-negative fraction. V and J are TRBV14 and TRBJ1-3; unclear D gene. CDR3 DNA: TGTGCCAGCAGCGCACTTATTGGACGGGGAGGAAACACCATATATTTT. This codes for CASSALIGRGGNTIYF.